This is a list of T cell receptor beta chains from one sample in a study of early stage breast cancer tumors. Method: immunoSEQ multiplex PCR; TCRdb's copy keeps in-frame clones and lacks some. This sample has about 30,000 clones, with 65% to 75% found just once. The sequencing sample was made of blood. The receptors shown here come from a person in their fifties or sixties with breast cancer. CDR3s include the opening cysteine and the closing phenylalanine or tryptophan.

v_call: TRBV6-5
cdr3_aa: CASSYRTGTLYGYTF

v_call: TRBV5-1
cdr3_aa: CASSLDDTQYF

v_call: TRBV7-8
cdr3_aa: CASSQGTSGSRETQYF

v_call: TRBV6-4
cdr3_aa: CASSDGPVDTQYF

v_call: TRBV4-2
cdr3_aa: CASSQPQGINTEAFF

v_call: TRBV6-1
cdr3_aa: CASSPANTEAFF

v_call: TRBV7-9
cdr3_aa: CASSFRRTRQALNTEAFF

v_call: TRBV11-2
cdr3_aa: CASSLNSGQGFTGELFF

v_call: TRBV4-1
cdr3_aa: CASSTPGAYAYNEQFF

v_call: TRBV19
cdr3_aa: CASSIGGNGEKLFF

v_call: TRBV29-1
cdr3_aa: CSVEQPGQPLYGYTF

v_call: TRBV27
cdr3_aa: CASSLRRGEKLFF

v_call: TRBV7-8
cdr3_aa: CASSYARQSSYEQYF

v_call: TRBV5-1
cdr3_aa: CASSLITSGYNEQFF

v_call: TRBV19
cdr3_aa: CASSIVAGGSGNEQFF

v_call: TRBV2
cdr3_aa: CASRGHITGELFF

v_call: TRBV10-3
cdr3_aa: CAISELAGSLYGYTF

v_call: TRBV2
cdr3_aa: CASNFRTGVYEQYF

v_call: TRBV6-1
cdr3_aa: CASSDGHSNQPQHF

v_call: TRBV7-3
cdr3_aa: CASSSLMADPEAFF